This T cell receptor (beta chain) was retrieved from a study of regulatory T cells in long-lasting Graves disease. Notes on the study in general: Patients with persistent disease showed a bias toward TRBV28, TRBJ1-2 and TRBJ2-5.

This clonotype was found many times. Its antigen is still unknown. Time point in this sample: newly diagnosed GD, antithyroid drugs for less than 3 months. TCR sequences were obtained from RNA taken from PBMCs. Assembly of TCR beta libraries relied on iRepertoire HTBI primers together with Arm-PCR of CDR3 regions. From the multiplex PCR reads, TCRdb called clonotypes with MiXCR, one entry per CDR3 protein. Counted here are about 530,000 distinct CDR3 sequences, roughly 15% occurring once; the ten biggest clones make up 25%. Germline CDR1 SNHLY, CDR2 FYNNEI. Trimming left V 5 bases short and J 4 bases short, with 18 bases between. CDR3 size: 16 residues. The sample was also linked to a second study, of T cells in Graves' hyperthyroidism and ophthalmopathy.

Material: peripheral blood mononuclear cells (PBMCs), obtained at new diagnosis, from a patient treated with antithyroid drugs. The gene calls are TRBV2 and TRBJ2-1; D may be TRBD1 (6 bases). This TCR came from a woman aged 35 to 59 with Graves disease. The CDR3 loop reads CASSPHAGDNYNEQFF. CDR3 nucleotide sequence: TGTGCCAGCAGTCCCCACGCTGGGGACAATTACAATGAGCAGTTCTTC.